The rows below give T cell receptor beta chains drawn from one sample of a study of shared clonotypes between healthy human individuals. Assay: immunoSEQ multiplex PCR; the TCRdb copy retains only in-frame clones and omits some. Here the sample spans over 150,000 clones, 65% to 70% being singletons. The specimen sequenced was memory CD4+ T cells sorted from blood. Every receptor here comes from a man aged 25 to 45 in good health. The CDR3 runs from the conserved cysteine through the conserved F or W. Fields, in order: J gene, clone size, D gene, V gene, CDR3 protein, CDR3 DNA. The D gene is left open where the match is weak. Where a row states a size, it is once, few, many or the class of an expanded clone; other rows omit it.

j_call: TRBJ1-2; clone_size: -; d_call: -; v_call: TRBV2; cdr3_aa: CASSGVRATLGYTF; cdr3_nt: TGTGCCAGCAGCGGGGTAAGGGCCACGCTCGGCTACACCTTC
j_call: TRBJ2-1; clone_size: -; d_call: -; v_call: TRBV6-1; cdr3_aa: CALARGHYNEQFF; cdr3_nt: TGTGCCCTAGCCCGGGGGCATTACAATGAGCAGTTCTTC
j_call: TRBJ2-7; clone_size: -; d_call: -; v_call: TRBV10-2; cdr3_aa: CASSDWDQQYF; cdr3_nt: TGCGCCAGCAGTGACTGGGACCAGCAGTACTTC
j_call: TRBJ2-2; clone_size: once; d_call: -; v_call: TRBV29-1; cdr3_aa: CSVGNVGAFTGELFF; cdr3_nt: TGCAGCGTTGGGAACGTGGGGGCGTTCACCGGGGAGCTGTTTTTT
j_call: TRBJ1-4; clone_size: many; d_call: -; v_call: TRBV5-4; cdr3_aa: CATTDSRGEKLFF; cdr3_nt: TGTGCCACGACGGACAGCCGGGGGGAAAAACTGTTTTTT
j_call: TRBJ2-7; clone_size: -; d_call: -; v_call: TRBV5-5; cdr3_aa: CASSPTPTTYEQYF; cdr3_nt: TGTGCCAGCAGCCCGACCCCCACCACCTACGAGCAGTACTTC
j_call: TRBJ1-1; clone_size: -; d_call: TRBD1; v_call: TRBV11-2; cdr3_aa: CASSLVQGDTEAFF; cdr3_nt: TGTGCCAGCAGCTTAGTACAGGGGGACACTGAAGCTTTCTTT
j_call: TRBJ2-4; clone_size: few; d_call: -; v_call: TRBV28; cdr3_aa: CASSNRTGFVASQYF; cdr3_nt: TGTGCCAGCAGCAACCGCACAGGGTTTGTAGCGAGTCAGTACTTC
j_call: TRBJ2-5; clone_size: -; d_call: -; v_call: TRBV14; cdr3_aa: CASSQEHYSRETQYF; cdr3_nt: TGTGCCAGCAGCCAAGAACACTACTCCCGGGAGACCCAGTACTTC
j_call: TRBJ2-1; clone_size: once; d_call: -; v_call: TRBV5-1; cdr3_aa: CASSPPRGRGNEQFF; cdr3_nt: TGCGCCAGCAGCCCGCCAAGGGGGAGGGGCAATGAGCAGTTCTTC
j_call: TRBJ1-2; clone_size: -; d_call: TRBD1; v_call: TRBV18; cdr3_aa: CASSTDRGAYGYTF; cdr3_nt: TGTGCCAGCTCAACGGACAGGGGAGCCTATGGCTACACCTTC
j_call: TRBJ2-5; clone_size: -; d_call: -; v_call: TRBV7-8; cdr3_aa: CASSLALLQETQYF; cdr3_nt: TGTGCCAGCAGCTTAGCGCTTCTACAAGAGACCCAGTACTTC
j_call: TRBJ2-3; clone_size: -; d_call: -; v_call: TRBV2; cdr3_aa: CASSQGSVEDTQYF; cdr3_nt: TGTGCCAGCAGTCAGGGGTCCGTGGAGGATACGCAGTATTTT
j_call: TRBJ2-1; clone_size: many; d_call: TRBD1; v_call: TRBV11-2; cdr3_aa: CASSASTGYGEQFF; cdr3_nt: TGTGCCAGCAGCGCCTCGACAGGGTACGGTGAGCAGTTCTTC
j_call: TRBJ2-7; clone_size: -; d_call: TRBD2; v_call: TRBV9; cdr3_aa: CASSVKVLADSYEQYF; cdr3_nt: TGTGCCAGCAGCGTAAAGGTCCTAGCGGATTCCTACGAGCAGTACTTC
j_call: TRBJ2-3; clone_size: -; d_call: TRBD2; v_call: TRBV7-2; cdr3_aa: CASSTGLASTDTQYF; cdr3_nt: TGTGCCAGCAGCACGGGACTAGCTTCGACAGATACGCAGTATTTT
j_call: TRBJ2-7; clone_size: few; d_call: -; v_call: TRBV28; cdr3_aa: CASSLTSSEQYF; cdr3_nt: TGTGCCAGCAGCCTTACTAGCTCCGAGCAGTACTTC
j_call: TRBJ2-5; clone_size: -; d_call: -; v_call: TRBV28; cdr3_aa: CASTTPGPPETQYF; cdr3_nt: TGTGCCAGCACCACCCCCGGACCCCCGGAGACCCAGTACTTC
j_call: TRBJ2-2; clone_size: -; d_call: TRBD1; v_call: TRBV5-4; cdr3_aa: CASSRPDRGWTGELFF; cdr3_nt: TGTGCCAGCAGCCGACCGGACAGGGGCTGGACCGGGGAGCTGTTTTTT
j_call: TRBJ2-3; clone_size: -; d_call: -; v_call: TRBV11-3; cdr3_aa: CASSFGARATHTDTQYF; cdr3_nt: TGTGCCAGCAGCTTCGGAGCGAGAGCAACACACACAGATACGCAGTATTTT
j_call: TRBJ2-3; clone_size: -; d_call: TRBD1; v_call: TRBV5-1; cdr3_aa: CASSGRTGSGIATQYF; cdr3_nt: TGCGCCAGCAGCGGAAGGACAGGTTCCGGGATTGCTACGCAGTATTTT
j_call: TRBJ2-7; clone_size: once; d_call: TRBD1; v_call: TRBV6-1; cdr3_aa: CASSENQGDEQYF; cdr3_nt: TGTGCCAGCAGTGAAAACCAGGGGGACGAGCAGTACTTC
j_call: TRBJ2-1; clone_size: -; d_call: TRBD2; v_call: TRBV11-2; cdr3_aa: CASSSGTSGSFYNEQFF; cdr3_nt: TGTGCCAGCAGCTCCGGGACTAGCGGGAGTTTTTACAATGAGCAGTTCTTC
j_call: TRBJ2-7; clone_size: -; d_call: -; v_call: TRBV5-5; cdr3_aa: CASSLGGSHLSSYEQYF; cdr3_nt: TGTGCCAGCAGCTTGGGGGGGAGCCACTTGAGCTCCTACGAGCAGTACTTC
j_call: TRBJ1-4; clone_size: -; d_call: -; v_call: TRBV6-4; cdr3_aa: CASIVCLGKLFF; cdr3_nt: TGTGCCAGCATAGTTTGCTTGGGCAAACTGTTTTTT
j_call: TRBJ1-4; clone_size: -; d_call: -; v_call: TRBV9; cdr3_aa: CASSAFGGKLFF; cdr3_nt: TGTGCCAGCAGCGCCTTCGGAGGGAAACTGTTTTTT
j_call: TRBJ2-5; clone_size: -; d_call: TRBD2; v_call: TRBV10-3; cdr3_aa: CAISPSPGGGGETQYF; cdr3_nt: TGTGCCATCAGCCCTTCCCCGGGGGGGGGCGGAGAGACCCAGTACTTC
j_call: TRBJ2-3; clone_size: -; d_call: -; v_call: TRBV28; cdr3_aa: CASKFIQSTDTQYF; cdr3_nt: TGTGCCAGCAAGTTCATTCAGAGCACAGATACGCAGTATTTT
j_call: TRBJ1-1; clone_size: -; d_call: -; v_call: TRBV28; cdr3_aa: CASSPGPRWAFF; cdr3_nt: TGTGCCAGCAGCCCCGGACCCCGATGGGCTTTCTTT
j_call: TRBJ2-7; clone_size: -; d_call: -; v_call: TRBV11-2; cdr3_aa: CASSGGRDNEQYF; cdr3_nt: TGTGCCAGCAGTGGGGGGCGGGACAACGAGCAGTACTTC
j_call: TRBJ2-3; clone_size: -; d_call: TRBD2; v_call: TRBV10-3; cdr3_aa: CAISPTSGRPGDTQYF; cdr3_nt: TGTGCCATCAGCCCGACTAGCGGGAGACCCGGGGATACGCAGTATTTT
j_call: TRBJ1-3; clone_size: many; d_call: -; v_call: TRBV30; cdr3_aa: CAWSAVNGGNTIYF; cdr3_nt: TGTGCCTGGAGTGCGGTAAACGGTGGAAACACCATATATTTT
j_call: TRBJ2-1; clone_size: few; d_call: -; v_call: TRBV5-1; cdr3_aa: CASSLFDEQFF; cdr3_nt: TGCGCCAGCAGCTTGTTCGATGAGCAGTTCTTC
j_call: TRBJ2-1; clone_size: many; d_call: TRBD2; v_call: TRBV5-4; cdr3_aa: CASGGVGRAPNEQFF; cdr3_nt: TGTGCCAGCGGAGGGGTCGGGAGGGCGCCCAATGAGCAGTTCTTC
j_call: TRBJ1-4; clone_size: -; d_call: -; v_call: TRBV18; cdr3_aa: CASSPNQPDGEKLFF; cdr3_nt: TGTGCCAGCTCACCAAATCAGCCCGACGGTGAAAAACTGTTTTTT
j_call: TRBJ2-2; clone_size: -; d_call: -; v_call: TRBV27; cdr3_aa: CASSLRGRGERTTGELFF; cdr3_nt: TGTGCCAGCAGTTTACGTGGCAGGGGCGAACGGACCACCGGGGAGCTGTTTTTT
j_call: TRBJ2-1; clone_size: -; d_call: -; v_call: TRBV9; cdr3_aa: CASSLAGGDEQFF; cdr3_nt: TGTGCCAGCAGCCTCGCAGGGGGGGATGAGCAGTTCTTC
j_call: TRBJ2-2; clone_size: -; d_call: -; v_call: TRBV11-3; cdr3_aa: CASSLGTSHRTGELFF; cdr3_nt: TGTGCCAGCAGCTTGGGGACTTCCCACCGAACCGGGGAGCTGTTTTTT
j_call: TRBJ2-7; clone_size: many; d_call: TRBD2; v_call: TRBV18; cdr3_aa: CASSPTPGGYQAYEQYF; cdr3_nt: TGTGCCAGCTCACCCACGCCGGGGGGGTACCAGGCCTACGAGCAGTACTTC